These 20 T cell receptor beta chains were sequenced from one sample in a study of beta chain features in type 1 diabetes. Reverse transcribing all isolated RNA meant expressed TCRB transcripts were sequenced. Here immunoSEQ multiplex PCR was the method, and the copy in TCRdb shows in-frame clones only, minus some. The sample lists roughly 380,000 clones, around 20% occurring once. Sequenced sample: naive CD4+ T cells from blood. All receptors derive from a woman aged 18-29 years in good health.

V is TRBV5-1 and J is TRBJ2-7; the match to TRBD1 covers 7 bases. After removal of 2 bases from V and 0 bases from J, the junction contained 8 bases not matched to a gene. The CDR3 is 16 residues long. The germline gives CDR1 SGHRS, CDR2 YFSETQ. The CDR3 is CASSFEGTAFSYEQYF. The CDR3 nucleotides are TGCGCCAGCAGCTTTGAGGGGACAGCCTTCTCCTACGAGCAGTACTTC.

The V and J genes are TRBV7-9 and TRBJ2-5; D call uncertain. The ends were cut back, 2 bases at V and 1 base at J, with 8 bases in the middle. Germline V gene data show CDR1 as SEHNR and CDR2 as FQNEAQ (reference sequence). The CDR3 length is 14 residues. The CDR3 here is CASSLTVVQETQYF. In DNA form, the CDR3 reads TGTGCCAGCAGCTTAACAGTGGTCCAAGAGACCCAGTACTTC.

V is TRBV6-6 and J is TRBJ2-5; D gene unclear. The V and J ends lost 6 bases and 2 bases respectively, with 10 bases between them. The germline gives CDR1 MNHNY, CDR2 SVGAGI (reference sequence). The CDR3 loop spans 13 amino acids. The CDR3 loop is CASRTQPQETQYF. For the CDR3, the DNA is TGTGCCAGCAGAACACAGCCTCAAGAGACCCAGTACTTC.

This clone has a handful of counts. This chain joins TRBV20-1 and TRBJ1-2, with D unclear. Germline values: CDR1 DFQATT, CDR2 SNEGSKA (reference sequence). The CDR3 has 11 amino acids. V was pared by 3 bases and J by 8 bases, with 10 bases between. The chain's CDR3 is CSASTRRGYTF. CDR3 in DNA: TGCAGTGCTAGTACGCGGAGGGGCTACACCTTC.

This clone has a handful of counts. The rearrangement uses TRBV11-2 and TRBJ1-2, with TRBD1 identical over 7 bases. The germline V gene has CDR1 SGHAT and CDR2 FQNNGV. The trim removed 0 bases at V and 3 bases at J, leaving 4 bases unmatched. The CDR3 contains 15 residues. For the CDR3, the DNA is TGTGCCAGCAGCTTAGATGGGACAGCCTACTATGGCTACACCTTC. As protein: CASSLDGTAYYGYTF.

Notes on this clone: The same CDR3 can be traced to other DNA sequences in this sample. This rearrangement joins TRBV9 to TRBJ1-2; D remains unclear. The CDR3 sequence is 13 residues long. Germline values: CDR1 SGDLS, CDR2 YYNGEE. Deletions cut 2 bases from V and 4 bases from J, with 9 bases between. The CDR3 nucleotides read TGTGCCAGCAGCGTGGCAGGAACCTATGGCTACACCTTC. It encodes CASSVAGTYGYTF.

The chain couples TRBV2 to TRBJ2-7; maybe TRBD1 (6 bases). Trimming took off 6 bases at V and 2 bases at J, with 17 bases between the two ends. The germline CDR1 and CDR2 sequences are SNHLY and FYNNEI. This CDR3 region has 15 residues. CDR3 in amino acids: CASSKDRTATYEQYF. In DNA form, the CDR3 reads TGTGCCAGCAGCAAGGACAGAACCGCTACCTACGAGCAGTACTTC.

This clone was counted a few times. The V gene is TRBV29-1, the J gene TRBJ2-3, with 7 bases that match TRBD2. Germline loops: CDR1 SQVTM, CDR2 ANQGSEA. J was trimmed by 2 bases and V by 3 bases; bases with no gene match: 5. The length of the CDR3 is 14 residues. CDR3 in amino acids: CSVDSSGNTDTQYF. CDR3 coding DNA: TGCAGCGTTGATTCCAGCGGGAACACAGATACGCAGTATTTT.

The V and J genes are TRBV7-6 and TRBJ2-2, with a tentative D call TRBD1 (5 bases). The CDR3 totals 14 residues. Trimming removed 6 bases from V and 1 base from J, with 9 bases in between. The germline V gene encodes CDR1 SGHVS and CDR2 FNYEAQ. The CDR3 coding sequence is TGTGCCAGCAGTCCACAGGTGAACACCGGGGAGCTGTTTTTT. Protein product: CASSPQVNTGELFF.

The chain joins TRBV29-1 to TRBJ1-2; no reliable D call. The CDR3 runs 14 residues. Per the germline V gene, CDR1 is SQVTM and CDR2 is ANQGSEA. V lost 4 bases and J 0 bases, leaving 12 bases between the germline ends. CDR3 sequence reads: CSVVGFGANYGYTF. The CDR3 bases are TGCAGCGTTGTTGGGTTTGGAGCTAACTATGGCTACACCTTC.

The CDR3 loop reads CASSQEPAGGGTDTQYF. The CDR3 DNA reads TGTGCCAGCAGCCAAGAACCTGCGGGGGGGGGCACAGATACGCAGTATTTT. V is TRBV4-2 and J is TRBJ2-3; 9 bases map to TRBD2. The CDR3 length is 17 residues. Per the germline V gene, CDR1 is LGHNA and CDR2 is YNFKEQ. Unmatched junction bases numbered 5, after V lost 0 bases and J lost 1 base.

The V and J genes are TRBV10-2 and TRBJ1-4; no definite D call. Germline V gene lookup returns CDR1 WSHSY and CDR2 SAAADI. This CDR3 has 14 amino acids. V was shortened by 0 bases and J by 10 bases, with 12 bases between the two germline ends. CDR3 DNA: TGCGCCAGCAGTGAGTCGTTCCCGACGGGAAAACTGTTTTTT. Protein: CASSESFPTGKLFF.

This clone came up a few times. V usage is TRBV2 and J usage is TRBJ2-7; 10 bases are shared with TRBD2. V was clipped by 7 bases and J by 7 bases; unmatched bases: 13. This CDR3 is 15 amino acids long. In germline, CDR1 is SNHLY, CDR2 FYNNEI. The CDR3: CASNEGSGRGVEQYF. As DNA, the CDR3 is TGTGCCAGCAACGAAGGGAGCGGGAGGGGGGTTGAGCAGTACTTC.

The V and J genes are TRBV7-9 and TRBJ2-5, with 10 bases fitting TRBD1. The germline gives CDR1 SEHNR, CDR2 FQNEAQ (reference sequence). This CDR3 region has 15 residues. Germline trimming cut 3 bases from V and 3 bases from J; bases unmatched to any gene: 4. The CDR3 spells CASSLGQGREETQYF. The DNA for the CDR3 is TGTGCCAGCAGCTTGGGACAGGGGAGAGAAGAGACCCAGTACTTC.

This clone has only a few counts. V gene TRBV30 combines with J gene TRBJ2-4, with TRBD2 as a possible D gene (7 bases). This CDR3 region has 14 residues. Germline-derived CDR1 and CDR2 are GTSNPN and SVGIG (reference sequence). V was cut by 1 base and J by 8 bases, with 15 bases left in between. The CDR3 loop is CAWSGYQGRDIQYF. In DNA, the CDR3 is TGTGCCTGGAGTGGGTACCAGGGGAGGGACATTCAGTACTTC. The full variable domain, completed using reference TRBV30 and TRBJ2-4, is SQTIHQWPATLVQPVGSPLSLECTVEGTSNPNLYWYRQAAGRGLQLLFYSVGIGQISSEVPQNLSASRPQDRQFILSSKKLLLSDSGFYLCAWSGYQGRDIQYFGAGTRLSVL.

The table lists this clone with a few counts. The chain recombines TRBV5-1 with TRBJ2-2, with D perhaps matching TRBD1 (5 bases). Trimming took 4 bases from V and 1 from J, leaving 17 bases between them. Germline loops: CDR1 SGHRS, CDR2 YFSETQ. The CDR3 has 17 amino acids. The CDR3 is CASSMRQGRRNTGELFF. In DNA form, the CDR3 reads TGCGCCAGCAGCATGAGGCAGGGAAGGAGGAACACCGGGGAGCTGTTTTTT.

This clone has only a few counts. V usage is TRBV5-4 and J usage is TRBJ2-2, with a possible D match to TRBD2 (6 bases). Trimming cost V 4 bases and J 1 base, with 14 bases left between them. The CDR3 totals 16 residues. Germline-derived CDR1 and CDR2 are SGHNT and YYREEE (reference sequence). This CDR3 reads CASSPLGGENTGELFF. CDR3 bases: TGTGCCAGCAGCCCCCTCGGCGGGGAGAACACCGGGGAGCTGTTTTTT.

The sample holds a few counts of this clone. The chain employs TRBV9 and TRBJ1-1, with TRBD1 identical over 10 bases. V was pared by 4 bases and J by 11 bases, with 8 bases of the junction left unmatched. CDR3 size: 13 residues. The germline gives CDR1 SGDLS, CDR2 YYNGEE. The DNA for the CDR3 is TGTGCCAGCAGCACCCGGACAGGGGGTTTGGCTTTCTTT. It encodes CASSTRTGGLAFF. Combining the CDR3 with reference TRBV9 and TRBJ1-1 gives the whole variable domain DSGVTQTPKHLITATGQRVTLRCSPRSGDLSVYWYQQSLDQGLQFLIQYYNGEERAKGNILERFSAQQFPDLHSELNLSSLELGDSALYFCASSTRTGGLAFFGQGTRLTVV.

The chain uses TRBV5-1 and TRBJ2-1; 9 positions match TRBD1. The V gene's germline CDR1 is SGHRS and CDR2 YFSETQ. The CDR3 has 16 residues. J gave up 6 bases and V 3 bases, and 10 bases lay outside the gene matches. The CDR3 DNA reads TGCGCCAGCAGCTCGATGACAGGGGGTTCAGGCAATGAGCAGTTCTTC. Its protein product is CASSSMTGGSGNEQFF.

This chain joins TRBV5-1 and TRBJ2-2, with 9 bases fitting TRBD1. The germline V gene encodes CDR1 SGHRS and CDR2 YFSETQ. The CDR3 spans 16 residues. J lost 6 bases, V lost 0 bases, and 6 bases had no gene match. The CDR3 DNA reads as TGCGCCAGCAGCTTGGATACAGGGGGCATGGCCGGGGAGCTGTTTTTT. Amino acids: CASSLDTGGMAGELFF.